The present entry profiles one T cell receptor (beta chain) with its context. The data derive from a study of control samples from healthy donors and cancer patients. With 3 bases clipped from V and 1 base from J, the junction kept 10 bases outside the gene matches. The length of the CDR3 is 17 residues. Germline V gives CDR1 SGHNT, CDR2 YYREEE (reference sequence). Sequencing used immunoSEQ multiplex PCR; TCRdb keeps in-frame clones, though not all of them. This table holds roughly 64,000 clones, approximately 90% found once. The chain is built from TRBV5-4 and TRBJ2-3, with 8 bases aligning to TRBD1. The source material was PBMCs. The sequence was obtained from a woman in her forties or fifties with colorectal cancer. CDR3 bases: TGTGCCAGCAGCTCAGGGGGCCGGGGCGGGGGCACAGATACGCAGTATTTT. It encodes CASSSGGRGGGTDTQYF.